These T cell receptor beta chains were read from a single sample in a study of cytomegalovirus exposure and HLA in healthy donors. Libraries were prepared by immunoSEQ multiplex PCR; TCRdb keeps only in-frame clonotypes and omits some of them. The repertoire consists of some 130,000 clones, with roughly 80% occurring once and the leading ten covering around 3.6%. The sequenced sample consisted of PBMCs. The receptors were sampled from a woman aged 40 to 49 in good health and CMV-seronegative. CDR3s include the opening cysteine and the closing phenylalanine or tryptophan. A D gene is named only where the DNA matches it firmly. Clone size is given for some rows only: seen once, a few or many times, or a class if the clone is expanded.

CASSLTELKNIQYF	TGTGCCAGCAGCTTGACAGAGCTGAAAAACATTCAGTACTTC	TRBV7-9	TRBJ2-4	-	-
CASSFRGLAGGLNTGELFF	TGTGCCAGCAGTTTTAGGGGACTAGCGGGAGGCCTGAACACCGGGGAGCTGTTTTTT	TRBV27	TRBJ2-2	-	TRBD2
CASSLLAGRYGYTF	TGTGCCAGCAGCTTATTAGCGGGGAGGTATGGCTACACCTTC	TRBV7-9	TRBJ1-2	-	-
CASSRDRVADTQYF	TGCGCCAGCAGCCGGGACAGGGTGGCAGATACGCAGTATTTT	TRBV5-1	TRBJ2-3	-	TRBD1
CASSPGTGGARAGELFF	TGTGCCAGCAGCCCCGGGACAGGGGGCGCCCGGGCCGGGGAGCTGTTTTTT	TRBV9	TRBJ2-2	-	TRBD1
CSIGRTGSSYEQYF	TGCAGCATTGGAAGGACGGGAAGCTCCTACGAGCAGTACTTC	TRBV29-1	TRBJ2-7	-	-
CASTVAHTGSSYNSPLHF	TGTGCCAGTACCGTAGCCCATACAGGGAGCTCCTATAATTCACCCCTCCACTTT	TRBV19	TRBJ1-6	-	-
CASSLRGGESHTDTQYF	TGTGCCAGCAGCTTGAGGGGGGGGGAGTCTCACACAGATACGCAGTATTTT	TRBV5-4	TRBJ2-3	-	-
CATSRGEVRGADTQYF	TGTGCCACCAGCAGAGGGGAGGTGCGGGGGGCAGATACGCAGTATTTT	TRBV15	TRBJ2-3	-	TRBD2
CAITKKGLAGVGYEQYF	TGTGCCATCACTAAAAAGGGGCTAGCGGGAGTAGGTTACGAGCAGTACTTC	TRBV10-3	TRBJ2-7	once	TRBD2
CASSFDTRSGSPLHF	TGTGCCAGCAGTTTTGACACCCGGTCGGGGTCACCCCTCCACTTT	TRBV5-4	TRBJ1-6	many	-
CASSWRELIGQETQYF	TGTGCCAGCAGTTGGAGGGAACTAATTGGGCAAGAGACCCAGTACTTC	TRBV6-4	TRBJ2-5	few	-
CASSHLGGVGNQPQHF	TGCGCCAGCAGCCACCTAGGGGGCGTGGGCAATCAGCCCCAGCATTTT	TRBV4-1	TRBJ1-5	-	TRBD1
CASSPGGGRTETQYF	TGCGCCAGCAGCCCCGGGGGGGGCAGAACGGAGACCCAGTACTTC	TRBV5-1	TRBJ2-5	-	TRBD2
CASSPGGAGDTQYF	TGCGCCAGCAGCCCCGGGGGGGCCGGGGATACGCAGTATTTT	TRBV4-1	TRBJ2-3	few	TRBD2
CASSYGPSGANVLTF	TGTGCCAGCAGCTATGGGCCCTCTGGGGCCAACGTCCTGACTTTC	TRBV5-6	TRBJ2-6	few	-
CASSHPRRAYEQYF	TGTGCCAGCAGCCACCCCCGCAGGGCCTACGAGCAGTACTTC	TRBV11-1	TRBJ2-7	-	-
CASSTRQTDTQYF	TGTGCCAGCAGCACCCGACAAACAGATACGCAGTATTTT	TRBV9	TRBJ2-3	-	-
CASSYLGSSYGYTF	TGTGCCAGCAGTTACCTAGGCAGTTCCTATGGCTACACCTTC	TRBV28	TRBJ1-2	-	-
CASGGGQQETQYF	TGTGCCTCAGGAGGAGGGCAACAAGAGACCCAGTACTTC	TRBV10-3	TRBJ2-5	-	-
CASSQDPSTDTQYF	TGTGCCAGCAGCCAAGATCCAAGCACAGATACGCAGTATTTT	TRBV4-2	TRBJ2-3	-	-
CASRSGQGAKEQYF	TGTGCCAGCAGGAGCGGACAGGGGGCTAAGGAGCAGTACTTC	TRBV28	TRBJ2-7	-	TRBD1
CAISDGSSYNEQFF	TGTGCCATCAGTGACGGTAGCTCCTACAATGAGCAGTTCTTC	TRBV10-3	TRBJ2-1	-	-
CASSRGTEAFF	TGTGCCAGCAGCAGGGGGACTGAAGCTTTCTTT	TRBV2	TRBJ1-1	once	TRBD1
CASSLSMLAGGRRNNEQFF	TGTGCCAGCAGTTTATCGATGCTAGCGGGGGGGCGTCGTAACAATGAGCAGTTCTTC	TRBV27	TRBJ2-1	-	TRBD2
CSVEDQPMGGGGDGYTF	TGCAGCGTTGAAGATCAACCCATGGGGGGGGGAGGCGACGGCTACACCTTC	TRBV29-1	TRBJ1-2	-	-
CASSQTPGQANDNEQFF	TGCGCCAGCAGCCAAACCCCAGGGCAGGCTAATGACAATGAGCAGTTCTTC	TRBV4-1	TRBJ2-1	-	-
CASARDFSSYEQYF	TGTGCGTCCGCCCGGGACTTTTCCTCCTACGAGCAGTACTTC	TRBV7-7	TRBJ2-7	-	-
CAISESLRLEGFYF	TGTGCCATCAGTGAGTCGCTGCGACTAGAGGGATTTTATTTT	TRBV10-3	TRBJ2-3	-	-
CASSPASEATQYF	TGTGCCAGCAGCCCCGCTAGTGAGGCTACGCAGTATTTT	TRBV7-3	TRBJ2-3	-	-
CASSSPSGGANTEAFF	TGTGCCAGCAGCTCCCCAAGTGGAGGGGCCAACACTGAAGCTTTCTTT	TRBV7-2	TRBJ1-1	-	-
CASTSRHRGTDTQYF	TGTGCCAGCACCTCTAGGCACCGGGGCACAGATACGCAGTATTTT	TRBV13	TRBJ2-3	once	-
CASGLAGDTSTDTQYF	TGTGCCAGTGGACTAGCGGGAGACACTAGCACAGATACGCAGTATTTT	TRBV19	TRBJ2-3	-	TRBD2
CAIFSGGTGELFF	TGTGCCATATTTAGCGGGGGCACAGGGGAGCTGTTTTTT	TRBV10-3	TRBJ2-2	-	TRBD2
CASTPSYYPYEQYF	TGTGCCAGCACCCCCTCCTACTATCCCTACGAGCAGTACTTC	TRBV25-1	TRBJ2-7	-	-
CASSSGQEWGYTF	TGTGCCAGCTCATCCGGACAGGAATGGGGCTACACCTTC	TRBV18	TRBJ1-2	-	TRBD1
CASSYEGIGGSEAFF	TGTGCCAGCAGTTACGAGGGGATCGGAGGGTCTGAAGCTTTCTTT	TRBV6-5	TRBJ1-1	-	-
CASSSFTTRETQYF	TGTGCCAGCAGCTCTTTTACCACCAGAGAGACCCAGTACTTC	TRBV7-2	TRBJ2-5	once	-
CASNQGRTEAFF	TGTGCCAGTAATCAGGGGCGCACTGAAGCTTTCTTT	TRBV19	TRBJ1-1	-	-
CASSPRLGETQYF	TGCGCCAGCAGCCCCCGACTAGGAGAGACCCAGTACTTC	TRBV4-3	TRBJ2-5	once	-
CASSLAPGRADEQFF	TGCGCCAGCAGCTTGGCGCCCGGGAGGGCCGATGAGCAGTTCTTC	TRBV5-1	TRBJ2-1	-	TRBD2
CASCLGPTSGGAYEQFF	TGTGCCAGCTGCTTAGGCCCCACTAGCGGGGGGGCCTATGAGCAGTTCTTC	TRBV7-3	TRBJ2-1	-	TRBD2
CASSTGRVANEKLFF	TGTGCCAGCAGCACAGGGAGGGTGGCTAATGAAAAACTGTTTTTT	TRBV7-8	TRBJ1-4	-	-
CASSFPDRASGYTF	TGTGCCAGCAGCTTCCCCGACAGGGCCTCTGGCTACACCTTC	TRBV5-6	TRBJ1-2	-	TRBD1
CASSVDRGLNTEAFF	TGTGCCAGCAGCGTAGACAGGGGGTTGAACACTGAAGCTTTCTTT	TRBV9	TRBJ1-1	-	TRBD1
CASSYSGTAFGSPLHF	TGTGCCAGCAGTTACTCCGGGACAGCCTTCGGTTCACCCCTCCACTTT	TRBV6-5	TRBJ1-6	-	TRBD1
CASSRPGQGEDEQFF	TGTGCCAGCAGCAGACCGGGACAGGGGGAGGATGAGCAGTTCTTC	TRBV7-3	TRBJ2-1	-	TRBD1
CASSQQGVSAQYF	TGTGCCAGCAGTCAGCAAGGGGTGTCCGCGCAGTACTTC	TRBV2	TRBJ2-7	-	-
CASSSSGGATDTQYF	TGTGCCAGCAGCTCTAGCGGGGGGGCCACAGATACGCAGTATTTT	TRBV5-4	TRBJ2-3	-	TRBD2
CASSLEDRRGQPQHF	TGTGCCAGCAGCTTAGAAGACAGGAGAGGACAGCCCCAGCATTTT	TRBV7-2	TRBJ1-5	-	-
CASSPGLAGLQETQYF	TGTGCCAGCAGCCCCGGACTAGCGGGTCTCCAAGAGACCCAGTACTTC	TRBV9	TRBJ2-5	-	TRBD2
CASSRDRGYGQPQHF	TGTGCCAGCAGTCGGGACAGGGGGTACGGTCAGCCCCAGCATTTT	TRBV6-5	TRBJ1-5	few	TRBD1
CASSVGVALPDEQYF	TGTGCCAGCAGCGTCGGGGTGGCACTTCCCGACGAGCAGTACTTC	TRBV9	TRBJ2-7	-	-
CASSLGPSGYGYGYTF	TGTGCCAGCAGTTTGGGGCCGTCCGGGTACGGCTATGGCTACACCTTC	TRBV28	TRBJ1-2	once	-
CASSWGQGFGEKLFF	TGTGCCAGCAGTTGGGGACAGGGGTTTGGCGAAAAACTGTTTTTT	TRBV6-5	TRBJ1-4	-	TRBD1
CASSPYSFSAEAFF	TGTGCCAGCTCACCGTACAGCTTTAGCGCTGAAGCTTTCTTT	TRBV18	TRBJ1-1	-	-
CASSLLAGGYQETQYF	TGTGCCAGCAGCTTACTAGCGGGGGGGTACCAAGAGACCCAGTACTTC	TRBV7-8	TRBJ2-5	-	TRBD2
CASSWGDRGTYGYTF	TGCGCCAGCAGCTGGGGGGACAGGGGCACCTATGGCTACACCTTC	TRBV5-1	TRBJ1-2	-	TRBD1
CASSYRGTSYEQYF	TGCGCCAGCAGCTATAGGGGCACCTCCTACGAGCAGTACTTC	TRBV4-1	TRBJ2-7	-	-